The rows below give T cell receptor beta chains drawn from one sample of a study of blood T cell repertoires in COVID-19. The table came from immunoSEQ multiplex PCR; TCRdb's copy has only in-frame clones and leaves some out. The repertoire holds 46,000 or so clones, with 70% to 90% as singletons. What was sequenced was peripheral blood. The receptors come from a woman of 80 years or more with COVID-19, enrolled during active disease. Both conserved end residues are part of each CDR3. Each record gives: J gene, V gene, clone size, D gene, CDR3 DNA, CDR3 protein. D genes are given only for firm matches. Size is stated for part of the rows, as once, few or many counts, or as a class when the clone is expanded.

J gene: TRBJ1-2; V gene: TRBV29-1; clone size: NA; D gene: NA; CDR3 DNA: TGCAGCACGCACGAGTTCTCGTCTACCTATGGCTACACCTTC; CDR3 protein: CSTHEFSSTYGYTF
J gene: TRBJ1-5; V gene: TRBV4-2; clone size: NA; D gene: NA; CDR3 DNA: TGTGCCAGCAGCCAAGATATCAATCAGCCCCAGCATTTT; CDR3 protein: CASSQDINQPQHF
J gene: TRBJ1-1; V gene: TRBV10-3; clone size: NA; D gene: NA; CDR3 DNA: TGTGCCATCAGTGAGCCGGAGGGGAGGCCTAACACTGAAGCTTTCTTT; CDR3 protein: CAISEPEGRPNTEAFF
J gene: TRBJ1-2; V gene: TRBV5-4; clone size: NA; D gene: NA; CDR3 DNA: TGTGCCAGCAGCGACCAGCAGACAGCTCTCAACTATGGCTACACCTTC; CDR3 protein: CASSDQQTALNYGYTF
J gene: TRBJ2-7; V gene: TRBV6-6; clone size: NA; D gene: TRBD2; CDR3 DNA: TGTGCCAGCAGATCGCCGGGACTAGCGGGGCCCGAGCAGTACTTC; CDR3 protein: CASRSPGLAGPEQYF
J gene: TRBJ2-1; V gene: TRBV11-3; clone size: NA; D gene: TRBD2; CDR3 DNA: TGTGCCAGCAGTTCCGGGACTAGCGCCTACAATGAGCAGTTCTTC; CDR3 protein: CASSSGTSAYNEQFF
J gene: TRBJ2-1; V gene: TRBV3-1/TRBV3-2; clone size: NA; D gene: NA; CDR3 DNA: TGTGCCAGCAGCCACTACCCGATAAGTACCTACAATGAGCAGTTCTTC; CDR3 protein: CASSHYPISTYNEQFF
J gene: TRBJ2-1; V gene: TRBV6-4; clone size: once; D gene: TRBD2; CDR3 DNA: TGTGCCAGCAGTGACTCCCCGACTAGCCTCTACAATGAGCAGTTCTTC; CDR3 protein: CASSDSPTSLYNEQFF
J gene: TRBJ2-7; V gene: TRBV7-2; clone size: NA; D gene: TRBD1; CDR3 DNA: TGTGCCAGCAGCCGACCGACAGGGGGCGAGCAGTACTTC; CDR3 protein: CASSRPTGGEQYF
J gene: TRBJ2-3; V gene: TRBV25-1; clone size: NA; D gene: NA; CDR3 DNA: TGTGCCAGCAGTGAATATCCTTCGGCAGATACGCAGTATTTT; CDR3 protein: CASSEYPSADTQYF
J gene: TRBJ2-1; V gene: TRBV5-6; clone size: NA; D gene: TRBD2; CDR3 DNA: TGTGCCAGCAGCTTGAGGGGACTAGTTAATGAGCAGTTCTTC; CDR3 protein: CASSLRGLVNEQFF
J gene: TRBJ2-4; V gene: TRBV4-3; clone size: NA; D gene: NA; CDR3 DNA: TGCGCCAGCAGCCAGGGTTCGGGGTGGAACATTCAGTACTTC; CDR3 protein: CASSQGSGWNIQYF
J gene: TRBJ2-2; V gene: TRBV4-3; clone size: once; D gene: NA; CDR3 DNA: TGCGCCAGCAGCCAAGAGAGCGGGGAGCTGTTTTTT; CDR3 protein: CASSQESGELFF
J gene: TRBJ1-1; V gene: TRBV7-2; clone size: NA; D gene: TRBD1; CDR3 DNA: TGTGCCAGCAGCTTAGCGCCGTCAGGGGGGACTGAAGCTTTCTTT; CDR3 protein: CASSLAPSGGTEAFF
J gene: TRBJ1-4; V gene: TRBV11-2; clone size: NA; D gene: NA; CDR3 DNA: TGTGCCAGCACCCCTGGGGGCAGATCTCAACCAGCAACTAATGAAAAACTGTTTTTT; CDR3 protein: CASTPGGRSQPATNEKLFF
J gene: TRBJ1-2; V gene: TRBV7-8; clone size: NA; D gene: NA; CDR3 DNA: TGTGCCAGCAGCTTAGTGCCCCCGCCCGGGGGCTACACCTTC; CDR3 protein: CASSLVPPPGGYTF
J gene: TRBJ2-6; V gene: TRBV29-1; clone size: once; D gene: TRBD1; CDR3 DNA: TGCAGCGTTCAGGGGACAGGGACAAGAGGGGCCAACGTCCTGACTTTC; CDR3 protein: CSVQGTGTRGANVLTF
J gene: TRBJ1-1; V gene: TRBV13; clone size: NA; D gene: NA; CDR3 DNA: TGTGCCAGCAGCTCCGGGGGGAACACTGAAGCTTTCTTT; CDR3 protein: CASSSGGNTEAFF
J gene: TRBJ1-1; V gene: TRBV7-2; clone size: large; D gene: TRBD1; CDR3 DNA: TGTGCCAGCAGCTTAAGAGAGGGGGCGAGCACTGAAGCTTTCTTT; CDR3 protein: CASSLREGASTEAFF
J gene: TRBJ2-5; V gene: TRBV5-1; clone size: NA; D gene: NA; CDR3 DNA: TGCGCCAGCAGCTCATCAAGGGGTTCGGGCGAGACCCAGTACTTC; CDR3 protein: CASSSSRGSGETQYF
J gene: TRBJ1-5; V gene: TRBV6-5; clone size: NA; D gene: TRBD1; CDR3 DNA: TGTGCCAGCAGTTCCGGACAGGGGGCCCAGCCCCAGCATTTT; CDR3 protein: CASSSGQGAQPQHF
J gene: TRBJ1-4; V gene: TRBV6-5; clone size: NA; D gene: NA; CDR3 DNA: TGTGCCAGCTCGCGGCAGGGGCTTGTGGGGGAAAAACTGTTTTTT; CDR3 protein: CASSRQGLVGEKLFF
J gene: TRBJ2-7; V gene: TRBV3-1/TRBV3-2; clone size: NA; D gene: TRBD2; CDR3 DNA: TGTGCCAGCAGCCCCTCGACTAGCGGGGGGAAATCGGGCGAGCAGTACTTC; CDR3 protein: CASSPSTSGGKSGEQYF
J gene: TRBJ1-5; V gene: TRBV19; clone size: NA; D gene: TRBD1; CDR3 DNA: TGTGCCAGTATGACAGGGGGGAGCCAGCCCCAGCATTTT; CDR3 protein: CASMTGGSQPQHF
J gene: TRBJ1-1; V gene: TRBV2; clone size: NA; D gene: NA; CDR3 DNA: TGTGCCAGCACCAATACAGGGAGTCCTGAAGCTTTCTTT; CDR3 protein: CASTNTGSPEAFF
J gene: TRBJ2-2; V gene: TRBV6-2/TRBV6-3; clone size: few; D gene: TRBD2; CDR3 DNA: TGTGCCAGCAGTTACCTCCCGCTAGCGGGGGGGGGAGCTGTTTTT; CDR3 protein: CASSYLPLAGGGAVF
J gene: TRBJ2-3; V gene: TRBV6-5; clone size: NA; D gene: NA; CDR3 DNA: TGTGCCAGCAGTTACTCTGTCCTTGTCAGGGGAGAGCAGTATTTT; CDR3 protein: CASSYSVLVRGEQYF
J gene: TRBJ1-2; V gene: TRBV7-9; clone size: NA; D gene: NA; CDR3 DNA: TGTGCCAGCAGCTTGGGTGACAGGATTGTTAACTATGGCTACACCTTC; CDR3 protein: CASSLGDRIVNYGYTF
J gene: TRBJ2-2; V gene: TRBV19; clone size: NA; D gene: TRBD1; CDR3 DNA: TGTGCCAGCCTGGACAGGTCGAACACCGGGGAGCTGTTTTTT; CDR3 protein: CASLDRSNTGELFF
J gene: TRBJ2-3; V gene: TRBV9; clone size: NA; D gene: NA; CDR3 DNA: TGTGCCAGCAGCCCGCATGGGGGGGCGGATACGCAGTATTTT; CDR3 protein: CASSPHGGADTQYF
J gene: TRBJ2-5; V gene: TRBV11-3; clone size: NA; D gene: TRBD1; CDR3 DNA: TGTGCCAGCAGCTTCGGGACAGGGGCCCAAGAGACCCAGTACTTC; CDR3 protein: CASSFGTGAQETQYF
J gene: TRBJ1-6; V gene: TRBV7-9; clone size: few; D gene: NA; CDR3 DNA: TGTGCCAGCAGCTTACTGGCATCGGGGTCACCCCTCCACTTT; CDR3 protein: CASSLLASGSPLHF
J gene: TRBJ2-1; V gene: TRBV9; clone size: many; D gene: TRBD2; CDR3 DNA: TGTGCCAGCAGCCCTACTAGCGACTCCTACAATGAGCAGTTCTTC; CDR3 protein: CASSPTSDSYNEQFF
J gene: TRBJ2-7; V gene: TRBV14; clone size: NA; D gene: TRBD2; CDR3 DNA: TGTGCCAGCAGCCAAGATCGGATCTCTGCGGGAGCGAACGAGCAGTACTTC; CDR3 protein: CASSQDRISAGANEQYF
J gene: TRBJ2-6; V gene: TRBV7-2; clone size: NA; D gene: NA; CDR3 DNA: TGTGCCAGCGGACGGGATCCTGGGGCCAACGTCCTGACTTTC; CDR3 protein: CASGRDPGANVLTF
J gene: TRBJ1-2; V gene: TRBV19; clone size: NA; D gene: NA; CDR3 DNA: TGTGCCAGTAGTATTTCTGGACAGAGCAACTATGGCTACACCTTC; CDR3 protein: CASSISGQSNYGYTF
J gene: TRBJ2-7; V gene: TRBV11-2; clone size: NA; D gene: TRBD2; CDR3 DNA: TGTGCCAGCAGCGATCGACTAGCGGGAGGGGTCTCCTACGAGCAGTACTTC; CDR3 protein: CASSDRLAGGVSYEQYF
J gene: TRBJ1-6; V gene: TRBV7-8; clone size: NA; D gene: NA; CDR3 DNA: TGTGCCAGCAGCAACCAGGGTTTTAATTCACCCCTCCACTTT; CDR3 protein: CASSNQGFNSPLHF
J gene: TRBJ1-2; V gene: TRBV7-9; clone size: NA; D gene: NA; CDR3 DNA: TGTGCCAGCAGGCACAGGGATACTAACTATGGCTACACCTTC; CDR3 protein: CASRHRDTNYGYTF
J gene: TRBJ2-5; V gene: TRBV20-1; clone size: NA; D gene: NA; CDR3 DNA: TGCAGTGCACATGGGGGGATGGCCCAGTACTTC; CDR3 protein: CSAHGGMAQYF
J gene: TRBJ1-2; V gene: TRBV27; clone size: once; D gene: NA; CDR3 DNA: TGTGCCAGCAGCGAATTACGGGGAGGCTACACCTTC; CDR3 protein: CASSELRGGYTF
J gene: TRBJ1-2; V gene: TRBV6-5; clone size: NA; D gene: TRBD1; CDR3 DNA: TGTGCCAGCAGCCGAAGAGACAGGGGCGGAGGCTACACCTTC; CDR3 protein: CASSRRDRGGGYTF
J gene: TRBJ2-3; V gene: TRBV9; clone size: NA; D gene: TRBD2; CDR3 DNA: TGTGCCAGCAACGGACTAGCGGGAGGCACAGATACGCAGTATTTT; CDR3 protein: CASNGLAGGTDTQYF
J gene: TRBJ2-7; V gene: TRBV7-2; clone size: NA; D gene: TRBD2; CDR3 DNA: TGTGCCAGCAGCCCCGGGACTAGCGGGAGCGGGCCCTACGAGCAGTACTTC; CDR3 protein: CASSPGTSGSGPYEQYF
J gene: TRBJ2-3; V gene: TRBV28; clone size: NA; D gene: TRBD2; CDR3 DNA: TGTGCCAGCACTCCAGGAGCTAGCGGGAGAGGAGATACGCAGTATTTT; CDR3 protein: CASTPGASGRGDTQYF
J gene: TRBJ2-1; V gene: TRBV15; clone size: NA; D gene: TRBD1; CDR3 DNA: TGTGCCACCAGCACCGGACTTACAGGGGGAATCTACAATGAGCAGTTCTTC; CDR3 protein: CATSTGLTGGIYNEQFF
J gene: TRBJ2-5; V gene: TRBV18; clone size: NA; D gene: NA; CDR3 DNA: TGTGCCAGCTCACCAGCACAGGAAGAGACCCAGTACTTC; CDR3 protein: CASSPAQEETQYF
J gene: TRBJ1-4; V gene: TRBV9; clone size: NA; D gene: NA; CDR3 DNA: TGTGCCAGCAGCCCCCAGGGTGCGTCTAATGAAAAACTGTTTTTT; CDR3 protein: CASSPQGASNEKLFF
J gene: TRBJ1-4; V gene: TRBV11-2; clone size: once; D gene: NA; CDR3 DNA: TGTGCCAGCAGCTTAGCGTTCCGGGAGGGACCGGGTGAAAAACTGTTTTTT; CDR3 protein: CASSLAFREGPGEKLFF
J gene: TRBJ2-7; V gene: TRBV7-8; clone size: NA; D gene: TRBD2; CDR3 DNA: TGTGCCAGCAGCTTACCGCGGAAGGCGGGAGTGTCCTACGAGCAGTACTTC; CDR3 protein: CASSLPRKAGVSYEQYF
J gene: TRBJ2-2; V gene: TRBV7-2; clone size: once; D gene: NA; CDR3 DNA: TGTGCCAGCAGTTTACAGGGTCCCACCGGGGAGCTGTTTTTT; CDR3 protein: CASSLQGPTGELFF
J gene: TRBJ2-5; V gene: TRBV6-5; clone size: NA; D gene: NA; CDR3 DNA: TGTGCCAGCAGAGGGACACGGTCTCAAGAGACCCAGTACTTC; CDR3 protein: CASRGTRSQETQYF
J gene: TRBJ2-5; V gene: TRBV7-3; clone size: NA; D gene: NA; CDR3 DNA: TGTGCCAGCAGCGCCCAAGGGGGAGTCCTACGGGAGACCCAGTACTTC; CDR3 protein: CASSAQGGVLRETQYF
J gene: TRBJ2-5; V gene: TRBV7-9; clone size: NA; D gene: TRBD1; CDR3 DNA: TGTGCCAGCAGCTTAGCGGGACAGGGACTCGAGACCCAGTACTTC; CDR3 protein: CASSLAGQGLETQYF
J gene: TRBJ2-5; V gene: TRBV10-3; clone size: NA; D gene: TRBD2; CDR3 DNA: TGTGCCATCAGTGAGTCAATGGCGGGGGAAGAGACCCAGTACTTC; CDR3 protein: CAISESMAGEETQYF
J gene: TRBJ1-5; V gene: TRBV6-5; clone size: NA; D gene: NA; CDR3 DNA: TGTGCCACCAGGACAGCAAGCAATCAGCCCCAGCATTTT; CDR3 protein: CATRTASNQPQHF
J gene: TRBJ2-3; V gene: TRBV7-9; clone size: once; D gene: TRBD1; CDR3 DNA: TGTGCCAGCAGCTTTAGCCGGGACAGGCAGTATTTT; CDR3 protein: CASSFSRDRQYF
J gene: TRBJ2-4; V gene: TRBV7-3; clone size: NA; D gene: NA; CDR3 DNA: TGTGCCAGCAGCCCCACCGGGAACCAAAACATTCAGTACTTC; CDR3 protein: CASSPTGNQNIQYF
J gene: TRBJ2-1; V gene: TRBV4-2; clone size: once; D gene: TRBD2; CDR3 DNA: TGTGCCAGCAGCCAAGGACTAGCCCTTTACAATGAGCAGTTCTTC; CDR3 protein: CASSQGLALYNEQFF
J gene: TRBJ2-3; V gene: TRBV11-2; clone size: NA; D gene: TRBD2; CDR3 DNA: TGTGCCAGCAGCTTAGTAGAAGCGGGGAAAGATACGCAGTATTTT; CDR3 protein: CASSLVEAGKDTQYF